What follows are 5 T cell receptor beta chains derived from one specimen sequenced in a study of T cell responses to AZD1222 COVID-19 vaccine. Only in-frame clones appear in the TCRdb table, and some are missing; sequencing was by immunoSEQ multiplex PCR. The sample yields around 80,000 clones, 70% to 90% seen once. The sample here was peripheral blood, taken 28 days after the second AZD1222 dose. These receptor sequences come from an adult who received the AZD1222 COVID-19 vaccine.

V is TRBV6-5 and J is TRBJ1-5, with D hard to call. Trimming removed 7 bases from V and 2 bases from J, with 12 bases in between. This CDR3 spans 14 amino acids. Germline CDR1 and CDR2: MNHEY and SVGAGI. DNA of the CDR3: TGTGCCAGCACCACGTTAACAGGCAATCAGCCCCAGCATTTT. This encodes CASTTLTGNQPQHF.

This chain uses TRBV25-1 with TRBJ1-2; no definite D call. Germline-derived CDR1 and CDR2 are MGHDK and SYGVNS. Deletions cut 1 base from V and 2 bases from J, with 2 bases between. This CDR3 is 12 amino acids long. The CDR3 loop is CASSESNYGYTF. The CDR3 DNA reads TGTGCCAGCAGTGAATCGAACTATGGCTACACCTTC.

This chain uses TRBV11-2 with TRBJ1-4; no firm D call. This CDR3 region has 17 residues. Germline V gives CDR1 SGHAT, CDR2 FQNNGV. V lost 5 bases to trimming and J lost 8 bases, with 24 bases between them. The CDR3 reads CASSTHGGSRVHEKLFF. In DNA form, the CDR3 reads TGTGCCAGCAGCACACACGGCGGGTCCCGGGTCCACGAAAAACTGTTTTTT. The complete variable domain, with remaining parts taken from reference TRBV11-2 and TRBJ1-4, reads EAGVAQSPRYKIIEKRQSVAFWCNPISGHATLYWYQQILGQGPKLLIQFQNNGVVDDSQLPKDRFSAERLKGVDSTLKIQPAKLEDSAVYLCASSTHGGSRVHEKLFFGSGTQLSVL.

The chain links TRBV4-2 to TRBJ2-2, with 8 positions matching TRBD2. Trimming cost V 0 bases and J 3 bases; bases outside gene matches: 6. The CDR3 sequence is 17 residues long. CDR1 and CDR2 (germline): LGHNA, YNFKEQ. This chain's CDR3 is CASSQEIGGVDTGELFF. As DNA, the CDR3 is TGTGCCAGCAGCCAAGAGATCGGGGGGGTGGACACCGGGGAGCTGTTTTTT.

The chain is built from TRBV7-2 and TRBJ2-4; possible D gene TRBD1, 5 bases. Trimming shortened V by 8 bases and J by 6 bases, and 8 bases separated the two germline ends. Germline assignment: CDR1 SGHTA and CDR2 FQGNSA. The CDR3 totals 11 residues. The CDR3, as DNA: TGTGCCAGCGGTCAGGGAAACATTCAGTACTTC. Protein: CASGQGNIQYF.